Below, one TCR beta chain is given with its context. Its binding antigen is unknown. Per-base quality was not reported, and no clone a single base away is much larger than it. Library preparation employed the immunoSEQ multiplex PCR assay. TCRdb holds this immuneACCESS table with in-frame rearrangements only. Some clones are missing; in checked studies, unresolved V genes explain under half, and the rest has no known cause. Present in this sample are about 380,000 clones, around 95% of which were seen just once. About 0.02% of the sample is taken by the ten largest. This record comes from a study of shared T cell receptors in the human thymus (dated by TCRdb to about 2021). As for the study more broadly: The study examined how the human thymus generates shared, self-reactive T-cell receptor alpha chains.

V sheds 2 bases and J sheds 5 bases, leaving 16 bases between their ends. Taken from cysteine to phenylalanine, the CDR3 has 15 residues. The entry retains the CDR3 DNA only, 45 bases that are in frame from base 1. Based on the germline V gene, the CDR1 and CDR2 sequences are MDHEN and SYDVKM. The clonotype was recovered from a human donor. The sequence links TRBV28 to TRBJ2-7; a tentative D match to TRBD2 spans 7 bases. Sequenced input: thymocytes. The CDR3 region has the sequence CASSLKSRGGDEQYF. The DNA is as follows: TGTGCCAGCAGTTTAAAGTCCAGGGGAGGGGACGAGCAGTACTTC.